This T cell receptor beta chain was obtained from a study of metastatic and nonmetastatic thyroid tumors. Overall study: Across blood and tumor or nodule tissue, repertoires from malignant and benign thyroid patients were compared with one another. Study-wide points: Versus benign nodules, malignant thyroid tumors reportedly had significantly higher TCR beta diversity, in blood and tumor.

Not a single patient had been given any form of treatment at any point before undergoing thyroid surgery. The ends lost 3 bases at V and 5 bases at J; junction bases unmatched: 6. The CDR3 extends over 14 amino acids. CDR1 is MDHEN, CDR2 SYDVKM, per germline. With respect to this clone: Its specificity is unknown.

TCRdb ran MiXCR on the PCR reads. Among 30,000 to 35,000 clones listed, 35% were seen once. This TCR was recovered from a female donor with papillary thyroid cancer or a benign thyroid nodule (not recorded which). Some clones in this sample may be carry-over from other donors' samples. Sequenced material: tumor tissue. The J gene is TRBJ2-5, the V gene TRBV28; 7 bases align to TRBD1. The CDR3 bases are TGTGCCAGCAGTTTTCGGACAGGTCGTGAGACCCAGTACTTC. Translating it yields CASSFRTGRETQYF.